This entry lists 29 T cell receptor beta chains sequenced from one sample in a study of cytomegalovirus exposure and HLA in healthy donors. The primer mix had 60 Vbeta and 13 Jbeta primers. Repertoires were generated with immunoSEQ multiplex PCR, while TCRdb's copy carries only in-frame clones and drops some. The data show 95,000 to 130,000 clones, with 81% seen just once and 3% to 4% held by the top ten. The specimen sequenced was PBMCs. The receptors were gathered from a woman in her twenties or thirties in good health and CMV-seronegative.

The rearrangement links TRBV10-1 to TRBJ2-5, with 7 bases that match TRBD1. The J call may be incorrect, as the DNA end agrees better with TRBJ2-7. This CDR3 is built from 12 residues. Germline V gene data show CDR1 as WNHNN and CDR2 as SYGVQD (reference sequence). CDR3 nucleotide sequence: TGCGCCACAGGGGACAGTCCCTACGAGCAGTACTTC. This sequence encodes CATGDSPYEQYF.

The V and J genes are TRBV27 and TRBJ1-2; TRBD1 matches 8 bases. Germline V gene lookup returns CDR1 MNHEY and CDR2 SMNVEV (reference sequence). The CDR3 extends over 13 amino acids. V shed 5 bases and J 7 bases; nucleotides not matched to a gene: 6. The CDR3 reads CASSLATGAGYTF. The CDR3, as DNA: TGTGCCAGCAGTCTCGCGACAGGGGCTGGCTACACCTTC.

V gene TRBV5-1 combines with J gene TRBJ2-7; 10 bases map to TRBD2. This CDR3 is built from 15 residues. Germline CDR1 and CDR2: SGHRS and YFSETQ. V lost 2 bases to trimming and J lost 0 bases; unmatched junction nucleotides: 2. CDR3 sequence reads: CASSLLAGYSYEQYF. CDR3 in DNA: TGCGCCAGCAGCTTACTAGCGGGATACTCCTACGAGCAGTACTTC.

The gene calls are TRBV11-2 and TRBJ2-2; tentatively, D is TRBD1 (5 bases). CDR3 length equals 16 residues. Germline CDR1 is SGHAT and CDR2 is FQNNGV. The V end lost 4 bases, the J end lost 0 bases, and 12 bases lay between the germline ends. CDR3 residues: CASSSHRSANTGELFF. The CDR3 DNA reads TGTGCCAGCAGCTCCCACAGGAGCGCGAACACCGGGGAGCTGTTTTTT.

This chain uses TRBV6-6 with TRBJ2-3; D possibly corresponds to TRBD2 (5 bases). V lost 8 bases and J 4 bases, leaving 19 bases between the germline ends. The CDR3 is made up of 15 amino acids. In germline, CDR1 is MNHNY, CDR2 SVGAGI (reference sequence). CDR3 residues: CASGGRTSAADTQYF. The CDR3 DNA reads as TGTGCCAGCGGAGGACGGACCTCTGCCGCAGATACGCAGTATTTT.

This chain's CDR3 is CASSFYGGLNTEAFF. DNA for the CDR3: TGTGCCAGCAGTTTTTACGGCGGTCTGAACACTGAAGCTTTCTTT. The chain carries TRBV28 and TRBJ1-1; D unresolved. The CDR3 covers 15 residues. CDR1 and CDR2 from the germline V gene are MDHEN and SYDVKM. The V end was cut by 3 bases, the J end by 0 bases, with 11 bases between. Variable domain in full (rest from reference TRBV28 and TRBJ1-1): DVKVTQSSRYLVKRTGEKVFLECVQDMDHENMFWYRQDPGLGLRLIYFSYDVKMKEKGDIPEGYSVSREKKERFSLILESASTNQTSMYLCASSFYGGLNTEAFFGQGTRLTVV.

The chain recombines TRBV28 with TRBJ1-1; 9 bases are shared with TRBD1. The ends lost 0 bases at V and 5 bases at J; junction bases unmatched: 7. The CDR3 is 16 amino acids. Germline V gene lookup returns CDR1 MDHEN and CDR2 SYDVKM. The CDR3 region has the DNA TGTGCCAGCAGTTTATGGAGGACAGGGGTGGATACTGAAGCTTTCTTT. Translation: CASSLWRTGVDTEAFF.

The chain employs TRBV28 and TRBJ2-5; no firm D call. Per germline, CDR1 MDHEN and CDR2 SYDVKM. The CDR3 is made up of 11 amino acids. The CDR3 DNA sequence: TGTATCAGCAGAGCTCAAGAGACCCAGTACTTC. Its protein product is CISRAQETQYF.

The V and J genes are TRBV27 and TRBJ2-6, with D possibly TRBD2 on 6 matching bases. Trimming cost V 8 bases and J 0 bases, with 23 bases left between them. From germline, CDR1 is MNHEY and CDR2 SMNVEV (reference sequence). The CDR3 contains 19 residues. As DNA, the CDR3 is TGTGCCAGCGGCTCCTCGTTCCGGGCGGGATTCTCTGGGGCCAACGTCCTGACTTTC. Its protein is CASGSSFRAGFSGANVLTF.

This clone occurred once. The chain uses TRBV6-1 and TRBJ2-7; TRBD1 matches 9 bases. The CDR3 spans 13 residues. The V gene end was trimmed by 6 bases and the J gene end by 4 bases; junction bases not matched to a gene: 4. Germline CDR1 MNHNS, CDR2 SASEGT. This CDR3 is CASRQGARYEQYF. CDR3 nucleotides: TGTGCCAGCAGACAGGGGGCGAGATACGAGCAGTACTTC.

This clone has only a few counts. The chain uses TRBV14 and TRBJ2-1; 8 bases are a match to TRBD2. CDR1 and CDR2 from the germline V gene are SGHDN and FVKESK. This CDR3 is 15 amino acids long. V gave up 6 bases and J gave up 5 bases; unmatched junction bases: 9. CDR3 DNA: TGTGCCAGCAGTCCCCTAGCGGGTTTTCACAATGAGCAGTTCTTC. Protein sequence: CASSPLAGFHNEQFF.

The chain combines TRBV27 with TRBJ2-2; 9 bases agree with TRBD1. Trimming removed 4 bases from V and 8 bases from J; junction bases left unmatched: 11. The germline gives CDR1 MNHEY, CDR2 SMNVEV (reference sequence). The CDR3 has 16 amino acids. CDR3 protein: CASSSPTDRGSGELFF. Written as DNA, the CDR3 is TGTGCCAGCAGTTCCCCGACGGACAGGGGATCGGGGGAGCTGTTTTTT.

The chain employs TRBV7-2 and TRBJ2-5; 8 bases map to TRBD2. V lost 2 bases, J lost 4 bases, and 9 bases stayed unmatched. Germline V gene sequence: CDR1 SGHTA, CDR2 FQGNSA. CDR3 size: 16 residues. For the CDR3, the DNA is TGTGCCAGCAGCTTACGCCCAGCGGGAGTGGGAGAGACCCAGTACTTC. Amino acid sequence: CASSLRPAGVGETQYF.

This clone was seen a single time. J is TRBJ1-1 and V is TRBV2; 9 bases map to TRBD1. Germline V gene sequence: CDR1 SNHLY, CDR2 FYNNEI. The trim removed 5 bases at V and 5 bases at J, leaving 6 bases unmatched. This CDR3 is 14 amino acids long. As DNA, the CDR3 is TGTGCCAGCAGTTACACAGGGGGCGAGACTGAAGCTTTCTTT. It yields the protein CASSYTGGETEAFF.

J is TRBJ2-1 and V is TRBV7-9; 8 bases align to TRBD2. The trim removed 6 bases at V and 5 bases at J, leaving 6 bases unmatched. The CDR3 is made up of 14 amino acids. Germline-derived CDR1 and CDR2 are SEHNR and FQNEAQ (reference sequence). The CDR3, as DNA: TGTGCCAGCAGGGCGACTAGCGATGACAATGAGCAGTTCTTC. Translated: CASRATSDDNEQFF.

The chain couples TRBV6-1 to TRBJ2-1; 11 bases align to TRBD2. CDR3 length equals 14 residues. Germline CDR1 reads MNHNS; CDR2 reads SASEGT. After removal of 6 bases from V and 8 bases from J, the junction contained 6 bases not matched to a gene. The CDR3 bases are TGTGCCAGCAGGTCCCTAGCGGGAGGAGATGAGCAGTTCTTC. It codes for CASRSLAGGDEQFF.

This chain uses TRBV30 with TRBJ2-2; D unresolved. Trimming took off 1 base at V and 7 bases at J, with 10 bases between the two ends. This CDR3 has 13 residues. Looked up from germline, CDR1 is GTSNPN and CDR2 is SVGIG (reference sequence). The CDR3 protein is CAWSARVHGELFF. The DNA for the CDR3 is TGTGCCTGGAGTGCCCGGGTCCACGGGGAGCTGTTTTTT.

The chain has TRBV16 and TRBJ2-5, with D maybe TRBD1 (6 bases). The CDR3 is 14 amino acids. CDR1 is KGHSY, CDR2 FQNENV, per germline. V lost 7 bases, J lost 1 base, and 13 bases lay in between. The CDR3 region is CASNEGHRQETQYF. CDR3 DNA sequence: TGTGCCAGCAATGAGGGACACCGCCAAGAGACCCAGTACTTC.

The genes are TRBV11-2 and TRBJ2-7; 7 nucleotides align to TRBD1. The CDR3 has 14 residues. V gave up 5 bases and J gave up 2 bases; unmatched junction bases: 6. The germline V gene has CDR1 SGHAT and CDR2 FQNNGV. CDR3 DNA: TGTGCCAGCAGCGTGACAGGGAAAGCCTACGAGCAGTACTTC. Protein product: CASSVTGKAYEQYF.

As for this clone: Other DNA sequences within the sample encode an identical CDR3. The chain links TRBV5-6 to TRBJ2-5; TRBD1 might be the D (6 bases). The J call is doubtful: the DNA matches TRBJ2-7 better. The CDR3 consists of 13 residues. Germline V gives CDR1 SGHDT, CDR2 YYEEEE. The CDR3 DNA follows: TGTGCCAGCAGCTTGACAGGGCGGTACGAGCAGTACTTC. This sequence encodes CASSLTGRYEQYF.

This clone was counted between two and nine times. The rearrangement joins TRBV2 to TRBJ1-4; D perhaps matches TRBD1 (5 bases). Germline V gives CDR1 SNHLY, CDR2 FYNNEI. V dropped 4 bases and J dropped 8 bases, with 11 bases sitting between them. The CDR3 is made up of 13 amino acids. CDR3 DNA sequence: TGTGCCAGCAGTGCAGGGTGGCGGGAAAAACTGTTTTTT. It encodes CASSAGWREKLFF.

The V gene is TRBV19, the J gene TRBJ2-1, with a tentative D call TRBD1 (5 bases). Germline CDR1 LNHDA, CDR2 SQIVND (reference sequence). The CDR3 loop spans 14 amino acids. V was clipped by 6 bases and J by 4 bases, with 13 bases between them. DNA for the CDR3: TGTGCCAGTAGGGAGACAGATCTATACAATGAGCAGTTCTTC. Its protein product is CASRETDLYNEQFF.

The genes are TRBV27 and TRBJ2-1, with D possibly matching TRBD2 (6 bases). The CDR3 sequence is 14 residues long. Germline V gene data show CDR1 as MNHEY and CDR2 as SMNVEV (reference sequence). Trimming removed 4 bases from V and 5 bases from J, with 12 bases in between. The CDR3 coding sequence is TGTGCCAGCAGTTCGCTAGCGAGTAACAATGAGCAGTTCTTC. Translation gives CASSSLASNNEQFF.

The V and J genes are TRBV5-6 and TRBJ2-3; 10 bases line up with TRBD2. V lost 2 bases to trimming and J lost 2 bases; unmatched junction nucleotides: 8. The V gene's germline CDR1 is SGHDT and CDR2 YYEEEE. CDR3 length: 17 residues. CDR3 residues: CASSFKIAGGPTDTQYF. Here the CDR3 DNA reads TGTGCCAGCAGCTTTAAAATAGCGGGAGGACCCACAGATACGCAGTATTTT.

The genes are TRBV5-1 and TRBJ2-5; 7 bases map to TRBD2. Germline trimming cut 4 bases from V and 2 bases from J; bases unmatched to any gene: 8. The CDR3 runs 15 residues. Germline-derived CDR1 and CDR2 are SGHRS and YFSETQ. Here the CDR3 DNA reads TGCGCCAGCAGCGGCCGGGACTACCTGCAAGAGACCCAGTACTTC. Its protein product is CASSGRDYLQETQYF. The full variable domain, its missing parts supplied by reference TRBV5-1 and TRBJ2-5, is KAGVTQTPRYLIKTRGQQVTLSCSPISGHRSVSWYQQTPGQGLQFLFEYFSETQRNKGNFPGRFSGRQFSNSRSEMNVSTLELGDSALYLCASSGRDYLQETQYFGPGTRLLVL.

This chain connects TRBV30 to TRBJ1-1; the D gene is possibly TRBD1 (5 bases). CDR1 and CDR2 (germline): GTSNPN, SVGIG (reference sequence). V was cut by 0 bases and J by 1 base, with 6 bases left in between. There are 13 residues in the CDR3. In nucleotides, the CDR3 is TGTGCCTGGAGTGTCCAGGGGAACACTGAAGCTTTCTTT. It yields the protein CAWSVQGNTEAFF.

A note on this clone: Other DNA sequences in this sample translate to the same CDR3. The chain is built from TRBV30 and TRBJ1-1, with TRBD1 matching 7 bases. Per germline, CDR1 GTSNPN and CDR2 SVGIG (reference sequence). Trimming at V came to 0 bases and at J to 7 bases, leaving 2 bases not matched to a gene. The CDR3 has 12 amino acids. CDR3 bases: TGTGCCTGGAGTGTGCAGGGGGATGAAGCTTTCTTT. Translating gives CAWSVQGDEAFF. The variable domain in full, completed from reference TRBV30 and TRBJ1-1, reads SQTIHQWPATLVQPVGSPLSLECTVEGTSNPNLYWYRQAAGRGLQLLFYSVGIGQISSEVPQNLSASRPQDRQFILSSKKLLLSDSGFYLCAWSVQGDEAFFGQGTRLTVV.

The CDR3 here is CASSDSKSGRLNEQFF. The DNA of the CDR3 is TGTGCCAGCAGTGACTCGAAAAGCGGGAGACTCAATGAGCAGTTCTTC. The chain carries TRBV6-4 and TRBJ2-1, with 8 bases matching TRBD2. V lost 0 bases and J lost 6; bases outside the gene matches: 7. Per the germline V gene, CDR1 is MRHNA and CDR2 is SNTAGT. The CDR3 loop spans 16 amino acids.

This rearrangement joins TRBV28 to TRBJ2-1; 13 nucleotides align to TRBD2. This CDR3 contains 15 residues. Germline loops: CDR1 MDHEN, CDR2 SYDVKM. V was pared by 3 bases and J by 8 bases, with 4 bases of the junction left unmatched. CDR3 region: CASSFGLAGAYEQFF. For the CDR3, the DNA is TGTGCCAGCAGTTTCGGACTAGCGGGAGCCTATGAGCAGTTCTTC.